The present T cell receptor (beta chain) was sequenced within a study of glioma-infiltrating T cells. Regarding the study as a whole: Tissue and blood shared very few CDR3 sequences. Non-neoplastic patients had below-expected tissue-blood divergence, while all gliomas exceeded expectation.

Amplification of TCR alpha and beta CDR3 regions from RNA used iRepertoire nested multiplex PCR. TCRdb independently ran MiXCR on the multiplex PCR reads; one entry per CDR3 protein. The sample holds around 20,000 distinct CDR3 sequences, around 23% seen once. Germline V gene data show CDR1 as SGHTA and CDR2 as FQGNSA. This CDR3 comprises 14 residues. A word on this clonotype: What it binds is unknown. A read error may be the cause here, since a much bigger clone is one base away.

The sample comprised glioma tissue, nonneoplastic brain tissue, or PBMCs (not recorded which). The TCR originated in a human donor with low-grade glioma or glioblastoma, undergoing nonglioma brain surgery, or in good health (not recorded which). The chain combines TRBV7-2 with TRBJ2-7; 9 bases are a match to TRBD1. Here the CDR3 DNA reads TGTGCCCGCAGCTTTGGACAGGGGACCTACGAGCAGTACTTC. It specifies CARSFGQGTYEQYF.